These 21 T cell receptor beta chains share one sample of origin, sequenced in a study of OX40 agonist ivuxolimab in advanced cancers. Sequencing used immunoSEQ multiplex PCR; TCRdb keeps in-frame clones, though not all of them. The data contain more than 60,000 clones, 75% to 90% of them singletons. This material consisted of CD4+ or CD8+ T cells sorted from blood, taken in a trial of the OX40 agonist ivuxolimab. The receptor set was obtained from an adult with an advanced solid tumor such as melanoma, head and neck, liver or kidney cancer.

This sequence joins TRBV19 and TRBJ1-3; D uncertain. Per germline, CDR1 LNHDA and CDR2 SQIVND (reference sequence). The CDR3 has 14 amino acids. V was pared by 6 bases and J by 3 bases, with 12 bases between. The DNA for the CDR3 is TGTGCCAGTAGCCTCGGGGTTCGTGGAAACACCATATATTTT. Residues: CASSLGVRGNTIYF.

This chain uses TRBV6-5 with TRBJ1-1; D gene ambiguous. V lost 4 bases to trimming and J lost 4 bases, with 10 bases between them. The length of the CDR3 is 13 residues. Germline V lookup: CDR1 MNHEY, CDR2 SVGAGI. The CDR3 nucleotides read TGTGCCAGCAGTTCACAAGGAACCACTGAAGCTTTCTTT. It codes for CASSSQGTTEAFF.

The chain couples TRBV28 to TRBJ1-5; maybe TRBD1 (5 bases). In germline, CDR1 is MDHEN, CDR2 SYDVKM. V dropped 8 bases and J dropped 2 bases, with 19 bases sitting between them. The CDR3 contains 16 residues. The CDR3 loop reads CASRTPRGFRNQPQHF. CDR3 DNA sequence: TGTGCCAGCCGAACGCCGAGGGGATTCCGCAATCAGCCCCAGCATTTT.

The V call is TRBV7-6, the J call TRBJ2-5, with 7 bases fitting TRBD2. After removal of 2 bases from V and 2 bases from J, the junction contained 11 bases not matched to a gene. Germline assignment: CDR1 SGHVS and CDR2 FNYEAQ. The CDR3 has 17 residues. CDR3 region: CASSLYAGSSGQETQYF. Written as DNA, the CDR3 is TGTGCCAGCAGCTTATACGCGGGCTCTAGCGGACAAGAGACCCAGTACTTC.

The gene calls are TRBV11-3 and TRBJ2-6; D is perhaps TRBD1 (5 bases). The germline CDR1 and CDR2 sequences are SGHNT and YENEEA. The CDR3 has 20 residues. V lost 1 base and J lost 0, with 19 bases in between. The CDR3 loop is CASSLVAAGNPLSGANVLTF. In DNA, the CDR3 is TGTGCCAGCAGCTTAGTTGCTGCAGGGAACCCCCTCTCTGGGGCCAACGTCCTGACTTTC.

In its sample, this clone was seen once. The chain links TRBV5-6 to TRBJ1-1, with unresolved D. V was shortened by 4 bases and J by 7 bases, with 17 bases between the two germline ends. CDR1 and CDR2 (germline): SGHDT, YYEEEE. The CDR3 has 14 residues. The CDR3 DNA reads TGTGCCAGCAGCCGAATCAAGGGTAGGGTTGAAGCTTTCTTT. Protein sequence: CASSRIKGRVEAFF.

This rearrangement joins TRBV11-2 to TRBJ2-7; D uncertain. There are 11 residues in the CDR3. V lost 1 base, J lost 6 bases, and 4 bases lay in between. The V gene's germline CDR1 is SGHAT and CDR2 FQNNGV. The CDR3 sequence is CASSLVSEQYF. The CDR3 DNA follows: TGTGCCAGCAGCTTAGTTTCCGAGCAGTACTTC.

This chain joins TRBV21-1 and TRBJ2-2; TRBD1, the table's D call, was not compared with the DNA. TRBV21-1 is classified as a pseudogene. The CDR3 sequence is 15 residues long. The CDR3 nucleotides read TGTGCCAGCAGCGCCCAGGACAAGAACACCGGGGAGCTGTTTTTT. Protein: CASSAQDKNTGELFF.

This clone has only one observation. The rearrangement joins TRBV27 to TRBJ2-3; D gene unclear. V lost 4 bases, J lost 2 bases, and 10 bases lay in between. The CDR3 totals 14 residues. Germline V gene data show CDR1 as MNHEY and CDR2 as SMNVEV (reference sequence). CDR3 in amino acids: CASSSGRTTDTQYF. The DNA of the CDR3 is TGTGCCAGCAGTTCGGGCAGAACCACAGATACGCAGTATTTT.

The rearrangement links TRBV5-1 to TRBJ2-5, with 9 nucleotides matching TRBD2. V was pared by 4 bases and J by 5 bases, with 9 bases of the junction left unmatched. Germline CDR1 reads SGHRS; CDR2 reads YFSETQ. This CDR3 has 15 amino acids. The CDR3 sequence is CASSLTLAGMETQYF. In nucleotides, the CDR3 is TGCGCCAGCAGCCTGACCCTAGCGGGGATGGAGACCCAGTACTTC.

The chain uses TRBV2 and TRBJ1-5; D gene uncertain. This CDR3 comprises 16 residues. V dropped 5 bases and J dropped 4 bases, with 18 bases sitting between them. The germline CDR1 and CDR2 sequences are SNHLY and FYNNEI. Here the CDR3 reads CASSSVTSGTNQPQHF. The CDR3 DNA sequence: TGTGCCAGCAGTTCCGTTACGTCCGGTACGAATCAGCCCCAGCATTTT.

The CDR3 bases are TGTGCCAGCTCACCGCGGGGGGGCGGCTACAATGAGCAGTTCTTC. Its translation is CASSPRGGGYNEQFF. J is TRBJ2-1 and V is TRBV18; 9 bases map to TRBD2. V was pared by 3 bases and J by 3 bases, with 3 bases of the junction left unmatched. The CDR3 is 15 amino acids. From germline, CDR1 is KGHSH and CDR2 LQKENI.

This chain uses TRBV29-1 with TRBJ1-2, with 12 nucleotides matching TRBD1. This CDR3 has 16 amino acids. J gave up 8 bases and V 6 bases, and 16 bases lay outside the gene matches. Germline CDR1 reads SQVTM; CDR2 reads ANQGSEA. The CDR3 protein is CSVLVHGTGGARGYTF. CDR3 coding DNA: TGCAGCGTCTTGGTCCACGGGACAGGGGGCGCGCGGGGCTACACCTTC.

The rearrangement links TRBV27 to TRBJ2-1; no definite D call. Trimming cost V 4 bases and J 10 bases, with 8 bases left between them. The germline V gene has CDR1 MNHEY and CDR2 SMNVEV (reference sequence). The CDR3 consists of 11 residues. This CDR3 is CASSSMGEQFF. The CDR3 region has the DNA TGTGCCAGCAGTTCCATGGGGGAGCAGTTCTTC.

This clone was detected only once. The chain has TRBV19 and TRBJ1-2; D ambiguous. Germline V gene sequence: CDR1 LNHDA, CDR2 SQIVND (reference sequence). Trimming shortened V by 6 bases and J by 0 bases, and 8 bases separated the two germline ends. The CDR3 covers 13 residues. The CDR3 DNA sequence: TGTGCCAGTAGCACGTCCCCTAACTATGGCTACACCTTC. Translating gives CASSTSPNYGYTF.

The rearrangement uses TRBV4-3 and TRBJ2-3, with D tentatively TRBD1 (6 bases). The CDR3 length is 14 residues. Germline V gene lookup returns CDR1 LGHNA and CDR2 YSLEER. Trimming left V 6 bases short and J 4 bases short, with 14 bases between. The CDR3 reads CASSTRAGADTQYF. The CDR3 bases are TGCGCCAGCAGTACCAGAGCAGGGGCAGATACGCAGTATTTT.

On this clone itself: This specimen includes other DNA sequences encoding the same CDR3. The DNA for the CDR3 is TGTGCCAGCTCACCAGGGTCTTCATACGAGCAGTACTTC. Protein product: CASSPGSSYEQYF. The rearrangement uses TRBV18 and TRBJ2-7; D ambiguous. The V and J ends lost 2 bases and 4 bases respectively, with 9 bases between them. The CDR3 runs 13 residues. CDR1 KGHSH and CDR2 LQKENI come from the germline V gene.

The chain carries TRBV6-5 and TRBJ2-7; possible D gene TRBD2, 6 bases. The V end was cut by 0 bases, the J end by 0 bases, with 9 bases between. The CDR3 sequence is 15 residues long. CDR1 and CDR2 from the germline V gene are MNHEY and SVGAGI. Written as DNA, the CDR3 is TGTGCCAGCAGTTACTCGGCGGGGAGCTCCTACGAGCAGTACTTC. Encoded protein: CASSYSAGSSYEQYF.

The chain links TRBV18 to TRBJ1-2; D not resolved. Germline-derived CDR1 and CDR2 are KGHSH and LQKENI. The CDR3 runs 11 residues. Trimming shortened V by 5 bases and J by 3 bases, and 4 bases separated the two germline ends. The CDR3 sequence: CASSTDYGYTF. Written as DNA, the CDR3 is TGTGCCAGCTCAACGGACTATGGCTACACCTTC.

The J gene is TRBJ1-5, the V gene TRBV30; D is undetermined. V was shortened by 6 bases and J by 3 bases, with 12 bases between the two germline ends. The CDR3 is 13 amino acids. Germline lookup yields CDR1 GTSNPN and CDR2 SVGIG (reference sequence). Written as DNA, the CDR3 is TGTGCCTGCGGAAAGGGTTTCAATCAGCCCCAGCATTTT. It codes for CACGKGFNQPQHF.

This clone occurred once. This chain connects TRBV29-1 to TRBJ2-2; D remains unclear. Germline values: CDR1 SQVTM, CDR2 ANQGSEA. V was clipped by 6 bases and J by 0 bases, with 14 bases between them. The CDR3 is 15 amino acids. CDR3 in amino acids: CSVSLWQANTGELFF. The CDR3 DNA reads TGCAGCGTCTCCCTTTGGCAGGCGAACACCGGGGAGCTGTTTTTT.